Listed here are 11 T cell receptor beta chains from one sample, sequenced in a study of blood T cell repertoires in COVID-19. Assay: immunoSEQ multiplex PCR; the TCRdb copy retains only in-frame clones and omits some. The sample consists of about 400,000 clones, around 86% of them appearing once. Sequencing was done on a sample of peripheral blood. Source of these receptors: a human donor in a cohort sampled during active COVID-19.

J is TRBJ2-1 and V is TRBV12-3 or TRBV12-4; D ambiguous. The ends were cut back, 4 bases at V and 6 bases at J, with 7 bases in the middle. The CDR3 is made up of 12 amino acids. As DNA, the CDR3 is TGTGCCAGCAGTTCCTACAGCAATGAGCAGTTCTTC. Amino acids: CASSSYSNEQFF.

There are a few counts of this clone. The chain carries TRBV11-2 and TRBJ1-2, with 11 bases identical to TRBD1. The trim removed 5 bases at V and 6 bases at J, leaving 5 bases unmatched. From germline, CDR1 is SGHAT and CDR2 FQNNGV. This CDR3 region has 14 residues. In DNA form, the CDR3 reads TGTGCCAGCAGCCGGGACAGGGGGAAGGATGGCTACACCTTC. Translated, it gives CASSRDRGKDGYTF.

In its sample, this clone was seen once. The rearrangement joins TRBV11-2 to TRBJ1-1; no clear D gene. Germline CDR1 reads SGHAT; CDR2 reads FQNNGV. Deletions cut 0 bases from V and 9 bases from J, with 8 bases between. The CDR3 is made up of 12 amino acids. The CDR3 sequence: CASSLEEAKAFF. The DNA for the CDR3 is TGTGCCAGCAGCTTAGAAGAGGCGAAAGCTTTCTTT.

The chain uses TRBV2 and TRBJ1-2, with TRBD1 matching over 8 bases. CDR1 SNHLY and CDR2 FYNNEI come from the germline V gene. CDR3 size: 13 residues. V shed 6 bases and J 8 bases; nucleotides not matched to a gene: 8. The CDR3 sequence: CASSGQGARGYTF. The CDR3 nucleotides are TGTGCCAGCAGCGGACAGGGTGCAAGAGGCTACACCTTC.

The chain employs TRBV29-1 and TRBJ1-1, with D unclear. Per the germline V gene, CDR1 is SQVTM and CDR2 is ANQGSEA. Between the trimmed V and J ends, which lost 5 bases and 1 base, there was a span of 8 bases. The CDR3 covers 12 residues. The DNA for the CDR3 is TGCAGCGTTCGGGGTACGAACACTGAAGCTTTCTTT. This gives the protein CSVRGTNTEAFF.

The gene calls are TRBV3-1 (or the pseudogene TRBV3-2) and TRBJ2-2; weak D call: TRBD1 (6 bases). The germline V gene has CDR1 LGHDT and CDR2 YNNKEL (reference sequence). Trimming pared 6 bases from V and 5 bases from J, leaving 13 bases between. The CDR3 covers 14 residues. DNA of the CDR3: TGTGCCAGCAGTTACAGGGTTTCGACCGGGGAGCTGTTTTTT. It yields the protein CASSYRVSTGELFF.

The chain employs TRBV9 and TRBJ1-2; no reliable D call. From germline, CDR1 is SGDLS and CDR2 YYNGEE. V gave up 6 bases and J gave up 7 bases, with 19 bases separating them. CDR3 length: 14 residues. CDR3 coding DNA: TGTGCCAGCACCGAAAATCCCGAGGGAGGTGGCTACACCTTC. It yields the protein CASTENPEGGGYTF.

This clone was counted once. The V call is TRBV2, the J call TRBJ2-7, with D possibly being TRBD1 (5 bases). CDR3 length equals 13 residues. V dropped 8 bases and J dropped 4 bases, with 15 bases sitting between them. Looked up from germline, CDR1 is SNHLY and CDR2 is FYNNEI. The CDR3 DNA follows: TGTGCCAGCGCCAGGGCGTTGGGTTACGAGCAGTACTTC. Translation gives CASARALGYEQYF.

The chain employs TRBV24-1 and TRBJ2-3; tentatively, D is TRBD1 (7 bases). Trimming removed 7 bases at V and 3 bases at J, with 19 bases between. Germline V gene sequence: CDR1 KGHDR, CDR2 SFDVKD. This CDR3 region has 16 residues. DNA of the CDR3: TGTGCCACCAGCGCTGCAGGGGGGAGTGGTACAGATACGCAGTATTTT. It codes for CATSAAGGSGTDTQYF.

In DNA form, the CDR3 reads TGTGCCAGCAGTGAGGCCCGGGGGTACGAGCAGTACTTC. This gives the protein CASSEARGYEQYF. The chain links TRBV2 to TRBJ2-7, with a tentative D call TRBD2 (6 bases). This CDR3 spans 13 amino acids. Per germline, CDR1 SNHLY and CDR2 FYNNEI. The V end was cut by 3 bases, the J end by 4 bases, with 10 bases between.

V and J are TRBV15 and TRBJ2-3, with a possible D match to TRBD2 (5 bases). The germline V gene encodes CDR1 LNHNV and CDR2 YYDKDF (reference sequence). V was shortened by 1 base and J by 4 bases, with 15 bases between the two germline ends. This CDR3 is 16 amino acids long. The chain's CDR3 is CATSRVIGDVPDTQYF. The CDR3 DNA reads as TGTGCCACCAGCAGAGTCATCGGGGATGTGCCAGATACGCAGTATTTT. The complete variable domain, with remaining parts taken from reference TRBV15 and TRBJ2-3, reads DAMVIQNPRYQVTQFGKPVTLSCSQTLNHNVMYWYQQKSSQAPKLLFHYYDKDFNNEADTPDNFQSRRPNTSFCFLDIRSPGLGDTAMYLCATSRVIGDVPDTQYFGPGTRLTVL.